A single sample gave rise to the 29 T cell receptor beta chains below, sequenced in a study of T-cell reconstitution after alpha-beta-depleted transplantation in children. Unique molecular identifiers tagged the TCRbeta library. TCRdb analysed the PCR reads with MiXCR anew, one entry per CDR3 protein. The table lists about 110,000 distinct CDR3 sequences, around a tenth of them singletons, with around 8.2% in the top ten. The specimen was PBMCs from the stem cell graft donor, collected from the stem cell graft. The source of these receptors is a human donor who donated a stem cell graft to a child with acute lymphoblastic leukemia.

This clonotype occurred many times. J is TRBJ2-4 and V is TRBV21-1; the D call in the table, TRBD1, was not verified against the DNA. TRBV21-1 is reported as a pseudogene. CDR3 length: 15 amino acids. The CDR3 sequence is CASSKAIWDRNIQYF. The CDR3 DNA follows: TGTGCCAGCAGCAAAGCTATCTGGGACCGCAACATTCAGTACTTC.

This clonotype was picked up many times. This chain uses TRBV10-3 with TRBJ1-6, with D hard to call. The length of the CDR3 is 16 residues. V gave up 4 bases and J gave up 0 bases, with 10 bases separating them. The germline gives CDR1 ENHRY, CDR2 SYGVKD. CDR3 loop: CAISAGTSSYNSPLHF. The CDR3 DNA reads TGTGCCATCAGTGCGGGCACGAGCTCCTATAATTCACCCCTCCACTTT.

This clonotype showed up many times. V usage is TRBV5-1 and J usage is TRBJ2-1; possibly TRBD2 for D (6 bases). The CDR3 covers 15 residues. V was cut by 4 bases and J by 1 base, with 12 bases left in between. Germline values: CDR1 SGHRS, CDR2 YFSETQ. The CDR3 region is CASSLPSGSYNEQFF. The CDR3 bases are TGCGCCAGCAGCCTCCCAAGCGGGTCCTACAATGAGCAGTTCTTC.

This clonotype has ten or more counts. The gene calls are TRBV5-1 and TRBJ1-6; TRBD1 agrees at 7 bases. The germline V gene encodes CDR1 SGHRS and CDR2 YFSETQ. The trim removed 4 bases at V and 5 bases at J, leaving 6 bases unmatched. CDR3 size: 15 residues. The CDR3 sequence: CASSGSGTDNSPLHF. In DNA, the CDR3 is TGCGCCAGCAGCGGATCCGGGACAGATAATTCACCCCTCCACTTT.

This clonotype has ten or more counts. The rearrangement uses TRBV20-1 and TRBJ2-5, with D uncertain. This CDR3 spans 11 amino acids. Per the germline V gene, CDR1 is DFQATT and CDR2 is SNEGSKA (reference sequence). V was trimmed by 5 bases and J by 5 bases, leaving 9 bases between them. The CDR3 protein is CSALATETQYF. CDR3 coding DNA: TGCAGTGCTTTGGCGACGGAGACCCAGTACTTC.

This clonotype was observed many times. V usage is TRBV5-1 and J usage is TRBJ2-1, with TRBD1 identical over 9 bases. There are 15 residues in the CDR3. V lost 3 bases, J lost 4 bases, and 5 bases stayed unmatched. Per the germline V gene, CDR1 is SGHRS and CDR2 is YFSETQ. The CDR3 loop is CASSSAGTGYNEQFF. Written as DNA, the CDR3 is TGCGCCAGCAGCTCGGCCGGGACAGGGTACAATGAGCAGTTCTTC.

This clonotype was counted many times. V and J are TRBV6-5 and TRBJ2-1, with unresolved D. Germline values: CDR1 MNHEY, CDR2 SVGAGI. The CDR3 runs 13 residues. Between the trimmed V and J ends, which lost 7 bases and 7 bases, there was a span of 14 bases. CDR3 DNA: TGTGCCAGCACCGGCCAGCAACGTAATGAGCAGTTCTTC. Its translation is CASTGQQRNEQFF.

This clonotype has at least ten counts. V is TRBV24-1 and J is TRBJ2-3; D possibly corresponds to TRBD2 (5 bases). Germline V gives CDR1 KGHDR, CDR2 SFDVKD. The CDR3 runs to 15 residues. Between the trimmed V and J ends, which lost 1 base and 5 bases, there was a span of 12 bases. Here the CDR3 reads CATSDLEGTEDTQYF. Written as DNA, the CDR3 is TGTGCCACCAGTGATTTAGAGGGTACTGAAGATACGCAGTATTTT.

This clonotype came up many times. V and J are TRBV7-3 and TRBJ1-5; D ambiguous. CDR3 length: 13 residues. Germline CDR1 and CDR2: SGHTA and FQGTGA. Between the trimmed V and J ends, which lost 0 bases and 6 bases, there was a span of 6 bases. Here the CDR3 DNA reads TGTGCCAGCAGCTTAACGAATGGTCAGCCCCAGCATTTT. Encoded protein: CASSLTNGQPQHF.

This clonotype was observed at least ten times. The rearrangement uses TRBV9 and TRBJ2-1, with 11 bases identical to TRBD2. J gave up 4 bases and V 3 bases, and 6 bases lay outside the gene matches. There are 16 residues in the CDR3. The germline V gene has CDR1 SGDLS and CDR2 YYNGEE. CDR3 in amino acids: CASSAAGTSGYNEQFF. CDR3 coding DNA: TGTGCCAGCAGCGCAGCCGGGACTAGCGGATACAATGAGCAGTTCTTC.

This clonotype was seen many times. The chain recombines TRBV6-1 with TRBJ1-5, with 7 bases identical to TRBD1. V was pared by 4 bases and J by 4 bases, with 4 bases of the junction left unmatched. CDR3 length: 14 amino acids. In germline, CDR1 is MNHNS, CDR2 SASEGT. The CDR3 spells CASSATGRNQPQHF. In nucleotides, the CDR3 is TGTGCCAGCAGTGCGACAGGGCGAAATCAGCCCCAGCATTTT.

In its sample, this clonotype was seen many times. The rearrangement uses TRBV24-1 and TRBJ1-5, with 10 bases lining up with TRBD1. CDR3 size: 16 residues. The ends lost 3 bases at V and 3 bases at J; junction bases unmatched: 4. CDR1 KGHDR and CDR2 SFDVKD come from the germline V gene. The CDR3 DNA reads as TGTGCCACCAGTGATCGGGACAGGGGATTCAATCAGCCCCAGCATTTT. Amino acid sequence: CATSDRDRGFNQPQHF.

This clonotype was detected many times. V is TRBV7-2 and J is TRBJ2-1, with a weak D call TRBD2 (5 bases). Trimming stripped 3 bases from V and 7 bases from J, with 16 bases between. The CDR3 is 15 amino acids. Per the germline V gene, CDR1 is SGHTA and CDR2 is FQGNSA. The chain's CDR3 is CASSFGMGKENEQFF. The CDR3 DNA is TGTGCCAGCAGCTTCGGGATGGGAAAGGAGAATGAGCAGTTCTTC.

This clonotype has a count of ten or more. The gene calls are TRBV12-3 or TRBV12-4 and TRBJ2-3; 7 nucleotides match TRBD1. This CDR3 spans 15 amino acids. With 1 base clipped from V and 6 bases from J, the junction kept 7 bases outside the gene matches. CDR3 sequence reads: CASSLGAGGFDTQYF. For the CDR3, the DNA is TGTGCCAGCAGTTTAGGGGCAGGGGGTTTCGATACGCAGTATTTT.

The sample holds many counts of this clonotype. V and J are TRBV14 and TRBJ2-2; 8 nucleotides match TRBD2. The V segment lost 1 base and the J segment 3 bases; nucleotides outside the gene matches: 1. Germline values: CDR1 SGHDN, CDR2 FVKESK. This CDR3 is 15 amino acids long. CDR3 protein: CASSQGTSYTGELFF. The DNA of the CDR3 is TGTGCCAGCAGCCAAGGGACTAGCTACACCGGGGAGCTGTTTTTT.

This clonotype came up many times. The V and J genes are TRBV6-5 and TRBJ2-2; 7 nucleotides line up with TRBD1. The CDR3 is made up of 17 amino acids. V was pared by 0 bases and J by 5 bases, with 9 bases of the junction left unmatched. Germline CDR1 is MNHEY and CDR2 is SVGAGI. In nucleotides, the CDR3 is TGTGCCAGCAGTTACTCTGGGACGGGACAGATAACCGGGGAGCTGTTTTTT. It translates to CASSYSGTGQITGELFF.

This clonotype was recorded many times. This chain links TRBV6-1 with TRBJ2-6; 9 positions match TRBD1. The germline CDR1 and CDR2 sequences are MNHNS and SASEGT. The CDR3 covers 17 residues. The V and J ends lost 5 bases and 0 bases, in that order; junction bases with no gene match: 5. The CDR3 DNA sequence: TGTGCCAGCAGTCTCGCGGGACAGGGCTCTGGGGCCAACGTCCTGACTTTC. Translated, it gives CASSLAGQGSGANVLTF.

This clonotype appeared many times. The genes are TRBV12-3 or TRBV12-4 and TRBJ2-7; D is possibly TRBD2 (6 bases). This CDR3 contains 14 residues. V lost 3 bases and J lost 3, with 12 bases in between. DNA of the CDR3: TGTGCCAGCAGTTTCGGGGGTAAGGGCTACGAGCAGTACTTC. It encodes CASSFGGKGYEQYF.

This clonotype has at least ten counts. The rearrangement uses TRBV5-6 and TRBJ2-3; weak D call: TRBD2 (7 bases). V lost 4 bases to trimming and J lost 7 bases, with 22 bases between them. The CDR3 is 16 amino acids. In germline, CDR1 is SGHDT, CDR2 YYEEEE. CDR3 bases: TGTGCCAGCAGCCTGTGGGGGGCGGGAGAGTCAAATACGCAGTATTTT. Residues: CASSLWGAGESNTQYF. The full variable domain, completed using reference TRBV5-6 and TRBJ2-3, is DAGVTQSPTHLIKTRGQQVTLRCSPKSGHDTVSWYQQALGQGPQFIFQYYEEEERQRGNFPDRFSGHQFPNYSSELNVNALLLGDSALYLCASSLWGAGESNTQYFGPGTRLTVL.

In this sample, this clonotype turned up many times. The rearrangement joins TRBV6-5 to TRBJ2-1, with TRBD1 as a possible D gene (5 bases). The V end was cut by 4 bases, the J end by 0 bases, with 10 bases between. Germline V gene lookup returns CDR1 MNHEY and CDR2 SVGAGI. The CDR3 runs 15 residues. CDR3 sequence (DNA): TGTGCCAGCAGTTCGACAGAGAGCTCCTACAATGAGCAGTTCTTC. Translated, it gives CASSSTESSYNEQFF.

This clonotype has ten or more counts. V usage is TRBV7-3 and J usage is TRBJ2-3; 10 bases agree with TRBD2. V lost 5 bases, J lost 4 bases, and 12 bases stayed unmatched. The germline V gene has CDR1 SGHTA and CDR2 FQGTGA. The CDR3 spans 17 residues. DNA for the CDR3: TGTGCCAGCAGCCGATCCGCACTAGCGGGAATCGCAGATACGCAGTATTTT. The encoded protein is CASSRSALAGIADTQYF.

This clonotype was detected ten times or more. The CDR3 reads CASSQGTGIWGNIQYF. The CDR3 DNA reads as TGCGCCAGCAGCCAAGGAACAGGGATCTGGGGAAACATTCAGTACTTC. The gene calls are TRBV4-3 and TRBJ2-4; D is possibly TRBD1 (6 bases). CDR1 and CDR2 (germline): LGHNA, YSLEER. Trimming took 1 base from V and 6 from J, leaving 16 bases between them. This CDR3 has 16 residues.

This clonotype was detected many times. The chain employs TRBV5-1 and TRBJ2-3; unclear D gene. CDR3 length: 16 amino acids. The germline V gene has CDR1 SGHRS and CDR2 YFSETQ. V shed 0 bases and J shed 5 bases, with 16 bases lying between them. CDR3 bases: TGCGCCAGCAGCTTGGCGCAGCCGTCGCAGGTAGATACGCAGTATTTT. Translating it yields CASSLAQPSQVDTQYF.

The rearrangement links TRBV11-2 to TRBJ2-1; possibly TRBD2 for D (5 bases). The ends were cut back, 5 bases at V and 10 bases at J, with 15 bases in the middle. CDR3 length equals 13 residues. CDR1 SGHAT and CDR2 FQNNGV come from the germline V gene. CDR3 in DNA: TGTGCCAGCAGCCCCTCCGGAGGTTTGGAGCAGTTCTTC. Translating it yields CASSPSGGLEQFF. Together with reference TRBV11-2 and TRBJ2-1, the CDR3 gives the full variable domain: EAGVAQSPRYKIIEKRQSVAFWCNPISGHATLYWYQQILGQGPKLLIQFQNNGVVDDSQLPKDRFSAERLKGVDSTLKIQPAKLEDSAVYLCASSPSGGLEQFFGPGTRLTVL.

The sample holds one count of this clonotype. This may stem from a read error, because a much larger clone lies one nucleotide away. The rearrangement joins TRBV7-2 to TRBJ2-7; 8 nucleotides align to TRBD1. The CDR3 is made up of 15 amino acids. Germline CDR1 is SGHTA and CDR2 is FQGNSA. Losses at the gene ends were 2 bases for V and 5 bases for J; bases not matched to a gene: 8. CDR3 protein: CASSLSDRGSNEQYF. The CDR3 bases are TGTGCCAGCAGCTTAAGTGACAGGGGATCGAACGAGCAGTACTTC.

This clonotype was found many times. Written as DNA, the CDR3 is TGCGCCAGCAGTGACCCAGCGGGGGGAGTAGAGACCCAGTACTTC. Translation gives CASSDPAGGVETQYF. The chain employs TRBV10-2 and TRBJ2-5; TRBD2 matches at 9 bases. This CDR3 has 15 amino acids. Trimming removed 3 bases from V and 4 bases from J; junction bases left unmatched: 6. Germline CDR1 WSHSY, CDR2 SAAADI.

This clonotype was seen at least ten times. The chain is built from TRBV20-1 and TRBJ1-5; no reliable D call. V was trimmed by 2 bases and J by 0 bases, leaving 11 bases between them. Germline assignment: CDR1 DFQATT and CDR2 SNEGSKA (reference sequence). The CDR3 is 15 amino acids. The DNA for the CDR3 is TGCAGTGCTAGAAGGTCGGAGATTAGCAATCAGCCCCAGCATTTT. It yields the protein CSARRSEISNQPQHF.

The V and J genes are TRBV5-1 and TRBJ2-1; no reliable D call. Germline-derived CDR1 and CDR2 are SGHRS and YFSETQ. This CDR3 is built from 14 residues. The V and J ends lost 4 bases and 5 bases respectively, with 13 bases between them. In DNA form, the CDR3 reads TGCGCCAGCAGCCCTGGCGCTAAAAACAATGAGCAGTTCTTC. Translated, it gives CASSPGAKNNEQFF.

The table lists this clonotype with many counts. The rearrangement joins TRBV28 to TRBJ2-7; D might be TRBD1 (5 bases). V shed 7 bases and J shed 3 bases, with 7 bases lying between them. The CDR3 is 11 residues long. Germline V CDR1 and CDR2: MDHEN, SYDVKM. The CDR3 loop reads CASIGVYEQYF. The DNA of the CDR3 is TGTGCCAGCATAGGGGTCTACGAGCAGTACTTC.